Sequencing of this T cell receptor (beta chain) was carried out in a study of cytomegalovirus exposure and HLA in healthy donors. CDR1 and CDR2 (germline): SGHTA, FQGNSA. The CDR3 contains 12 residues. V was clipped by 5 bases and J by 3 bases, with 8 bases between them. The PCR used 60 Vbeta and 13 Jbeta primers. Profiled with immunoSEQ multiplex PCR; TCRdb holds only in-frame clones, not every one. Here the sample spans some 130,000 clones, approximately 75% being singletons. The source of this sequence is a middle-aged woman in good health and CMV-seropositive. Sequencing was done on a sample of PBMCs. The chain is built from TRBV7-2 and TRBJ2-7; unclear D gene. The CDR3 loop reads CASSISGYEQYF. For the CDR3, the DNA is TGTGCCAGCAGCATTTCGGGCTACGAGCAGTACTTC.